Each of the 32 T cell receptor beta chains below was sequenced from the same sample in a study of blood T cell repertoires in COVID-19. Assay: immunoSEQ multiplex PCR; the TCRdb copy retains only in-frame clones and omits some. The sample contains a few hundred thousand clones, roughly 87% of which appear only once. Sample: PBMCs or T cells enriched from blood (not recorded which). These receptors were taken from a woman younger than 45 who had recovered from COVID-19.

V usage is TRBV19 and J usage is TRBJ1-5; a weak D match, TRBD1 (6 bases). Germline loops: CDR1 LNHDA, CDR2 SQIVND (reference sequence). Trimming cost V 9 bases and J 6 bases, with 27 bases left between them. CDR3 length: 17 residues. DNA of the CDR3: TGTGCCAGCCTCCCTTCGCTCAGGGGCGCGGCAAGTCAGCCCCAGCATTTT. Encoded protein: CASLPSLRGAASQPQHF.

The chain employs TRBV24-1 and TRBJ2-2, with D maybe TRBD2 (5 bases). The CDR3 is made up of 14 amino acids. Trimming took 5 bases from V and 6 from J, leaving 12 bases between them. In germline, CDR1 is KGHDR, CDR2 SFDVKD. CDR3 sequence: CATSGEILPGELFF. CDR3 in DNA: TGTGCCACCAGTGGGGAGATCCTCCCCGGGGAGCTGTTTTTT.

The gene calls are TRBV2 and TRBJ1-2; tentatively, D is TRBD1 (6 bases). Germline V gene sequence: CDR1 SNHLY, CDR2 FYNNEI. The V and J ends lost 4 bases and 2 bases respectively, with 11 bases between them. The CDR3 has 14 amino acids. The CDR3: CASSVQGGNYGYTF. CDR3 sequence (DNA): TGTGCCAGCAGTGTACAGGGAGGGAACTATGGCTACACCTTC.

J is TRBJ2-2 and V is TRBV4-1; D is ambiguous. Germline V gene lookup returns CDR1 MGHRA and CDR2 YSYEKL. This CDR3 has 14 residues. V shed 2 bases and J shed 2 bases, with 6 bases lying between them. The CDR3 sequence: CASSQNSNTGELFF. CDR3 coding DNA: TGCGCCAGCAGCCAAAACAGTAACACCGGGGAGCTGTTTTTT.

The chain recombines TRBV5-4 with TRBJ1-4, with 9 bases that match TRBD1. CDR3 length: 18 residues. Germline V gene data show CDR1 as SGHNT and CDR2 as YYREEE (reference sequence). V dropped 1 base and J dropped 0; count of bases not matched to a gene: 7. The CDR3 nucleotides are TGTGCCAGCAGCTTGTACGGGACAGGGATCCCAACTAATGAAAAACTGTTTTTT. Amino acid sequence: CASSLYGTGIPTNEKLFF.

This chain connects TRBV7-2 to TRBJ2-1; 8 nucleotides match TRBD2. The V and J ends lost 1 base and 4 bases, in that order; junction bases with no gene match: 3. Germline CDR1 and CDR2: SGHTA and FQGNSA. This CDR3 has 15 residues. The CDR3 here is CASSLDAGGYNEQFF. DNA for the CDR3: TGTGCCAGCAGCTTAGACGCGGGGGGTTACAATGAGCAGTTCTTC.

The chain combines TRBV30 with TRBJ2-1; 7 positions match TRBD2. CDR1 is GTSNPN, CDR2 SVGIG, per germline (reference sequence). The V and J ends lost 2 bases and 4 bases, in that order; junction bases with no gene match: 5. The CDR3 runs to 14 residues. The CDR3 coding sequence is TGTGCCTGGAGTCTGGGCGGGGGTTACAATGAGCAGTTCTTC. Translating it yields CAWSLGGGYNEQFF.

In this sample, this clone turned up a few times. The gene calls are TRBV7-2 and TRBJ2-2; 15 bases fit TRBD2. The V and J ends lost 5 bases and 0 bases, in that order; junction bases with no gene match: 7. CDR1 and CDR2 (germline): SGHTA, FQGNSA. There are 19 residues in the CDR3. CDR3 bases: TGTGCCAGCAGCCTTCGGACTAGCGGGGGGGTCGCGAACACCGGGGAGCTGTTTTTT. This sequence encodes CASSLRTSGGVANTGELFF. The full variable domain, with the rest looked up from reference TRBV7-2 and TRBJ2-2, is GAGVSQSPSNKVTEKGKDVELRCDPISGHTALYWYRQSLGQGLEFLIYFQGNSAPDKSGLPSDRFSAERTGGSVSTLTIQRTQQEDSAVYLCASSLRTSGGVANTGELFFGEGSRLTVL.

The gene calls are TRBV20-1 and TRBJ1-2, with D hard to call. Germline CDR1 and CDR2: DFQATT and SNEGSKA (reference sequence). Trimming removed 3 bases from V and 2 bases from J, with 10 bases in between. The CDR3 is 13 amino acids. The CDR3 protein is CSASPLENYGYTF. CDR3 coding DNA: TGCAGTGCTAGTCCGCTGGAGAACTATGGCTACACCTTC.

This clone was recorded only once. The chain links TRBV28 to TRBJ1-4; 7 bases are shared with TRBD1. After removal of 3 bases from V and 2 bases from J, the junction contained 3 bases not matched to a gene. Germline V CDR1 and CDR2: MDHEN, SYDVKM. The length of the CDR3 is 15 residues. The CDR3 sequence is CASSLAGGTNEKLFF. For the CDR3, the DNA is TGTGCCAGCAGTTTGGCAGGGGGGACTAATGAAAAACTGTTTTTT.

Remarks on this clone: In the same sample, other DNA sequences code for this CDR3. The CDR3 nucleotides read TGTGCCAGCAGCCAGGGGGCGGCCACTGAAGCTTTCTTT. Translating gives CASSQGAATEAFF. The V gene is TRBV3-1 (or the pseudogene TRBV3-2), the J gene TRBJ1-1, with D perhaps TRBD1 (6 bases). Between the trimmed V and J ends, which lost 3 bases and 4 bases, there was a span of 9 bases. The germline CDR1 and CDR2 sequences are LGHDT and YNNKEL (reference sequence). There are 13 residues in the CDR3.

The chain recombines TRBV7-2 with TRBJ1-6; 8 bases match TRBD1. Germline loops: CDR1 SGHTA, CDR2 FQGNSA. Losses at the gene ends were 1 base for V and 7 bases for J; bases not matched to a gene: 0. The CDR3 consists of 14 residues. In nucleotides, the CDR3 is TGTGCCAGCAGCTTAGGGACAGGGAATTCACCCCTCCACTTT. It encodes CASSLGTGNSPLHF.

The genes are TRBV28 and TRBJ1-1; 7 nucleotides line up with TRBD1. This CDR3 contains 17 residues. V was clipped by 3 bases and J by 1 base; unmatched bases: 11. CDR1 is MDHEN, CDR2 SYDVKM, per germline. The CDR3: CASSLRDRAFRNTEAFF. CDR3 bases: TGTGCCAGCAGTTTGAGAGACAGGGCGTTCCGGAACACTGAAGCTTTCTTT. Full variable domain (outside the CDR3, taken from reference TRBV28 and TRBJ1-1): DVKVTQSSRYLVKRTGEKVFLECVQDMDHENMFWYRQDPGLGLRLIYFSYDVKMKEKGDIPEGYSVSREKKERFSLILESASTNQTSMYLCASSLRDRAFRNTEAFFGQGTRLTVV.

CDR3 amino acids: CASSPFLGQDYGYTF. CDR3 sequence (DNA): TGTGCCAGTAGTCCGTTCTTGGGACAGGACTATGGCTACACCTTC. This sequence joins TRBV19 and TRBJ1-2, with 8 bases that match TRBD1. Germline CDR1 reads LNHDA; CDR2 reads SQIVND (reference sequence). The CDR3 consists of 15 residues. V lost 5 bases to trimming and J lost 3 bases; unmatched junction nucleotides: 8.

This clone has a single count. Here the CDR3 DNA reads TGTGCCAGCAGGGGGTCCAGGGACGAGCAGTACTTC. This codes for CASRGSRDEQYF. The rearrangement joins TRBV27 to TRBJ2-7, with D tentatively TRBD1 (5 bases). Trimming removed 6 bases at V and 5 bases at J, with 11 bases between. This CDR3 comprises 12 residues. Germline CDR1 and CDR2: MNHEY and SMNVEV (reference sequence).

V usage is TRBV28 and J usage is TRBJ1-1; the match to TRBD1 covers 7 bases. After removal of 6 bases from V and 5 bases from J, the junction contained 9 bases not matched to a gene. The CDR3 extends over 14 amino acids. Germline lookup yields CDR1 MDHEN and CDR2 SYDVKM. CDR3 DNA: TGTGCCAGCAGGCTGACAGGGACATTAACTGAAGCTTTCTTT. Its translation: CASRLTGTLTEAFF.

The chain employs TRBV7-8 and TRBJ2-1, with 11 bases fitting TRBD2. Germline CDR1 is SGHVS and CDR2 is FQNEAQ. The J segment lost 4 bases and the V segment lost 8 bases, leaving 10 bases of the junction unmatched. The CDR3 consists of 16 residues. CDR3: CASHRASGGSYNEQFF. CDR3 coding DNA: TGTGCCAGCCACCGGGCTAGCGGGGGGTCTTACAATGAGCAGTTCTTC.

The V and J genes are TRBV9 and TRBJ1-3, with 7 nucleotides matching TRBD1. CDR1 is SGDLS and CDR2 is YYNGEE in the germline V gene. The CDR3 loop spans 17 amino acids. V gave up 4 bases and J gave up 8 bases; unmatched junction bases: 18. Here the CDR3 reads CASSFPNPGQRTHTIYF. CDR3 bases: TGTGCCAGCAGCTTCCCCAACCCGGGACAGCGGACACACACCATATATTTT.

V usage is TRBV10-3 and J usage is TRBJ2-3, with TRBD2 matching over 7 bases. The junction had 3 bases not matched to a gene; V was cut back by 10 bases and J by 5 bases. The germline CDR1 and CDR2 sequences are ENHRY and SYGVKD. The CDR3 extends over 11 amino acids. This CDR3 reads CATRGLDTQYF. The CDR3 region has the DNA TGTGCCACGCGGGGGTTAGATACGCAGTATTTT.

The table lists this clone with a few counts. The V and J genes are TRBV12-3 or TRBV12-4 and TRBJ1-1, with unresolved D. V was pared by 8 bases and J by 4 bases, with 8 bases between. The CDR3 consists of 11 residues. In DNA form, the CDR3 reads TGTGCCAGCGGTTGGGCCACTGAAGCTTTCTTT. Its translation: CASGWATEAFF.

This sequence joins TRBV18 and TRBJ1-2; no reliable D call. V shed 3 bases and J shed 0 bases, with 14 bases lying between them. Looked up from germline, CDR1 is KGHSH and CDR2 is LQKENI. CDR3 size: 16 residues. Here the CDR3 reads CASSPSAIGANYGYTF. The CDR3 DNA follows: TGTGCCAGCTCACCCTCGGCGATAGGAGCTAACTATGGCTACACCTTC.

The chain carries TRBV6-5 and TRBJ2-7; TRBD1 aligns across 7 bases. Germline CDR1 and CDR2: MNHEY and SVGAGI. CDR3 length equals 14 residues. V lost 2 bases, J lost 7 bases, and 8 bases stayed unmatched. DNA of the CDR3: TGTGCCAGCAGTTACGGGACAGCCCTGGGGGAGCAGTACTTC. It specifies CASSYGTALGEQYF.

The chain combines TRBV4-2 with TRBJ2-3; TRBD2 matches 11 bases. With 3 bases clipped from V and 0 bases from J, the junction kept 11 bases outside the gene matches. This CDR3 region has 19 residues. Germline loops: CDR1 LGHNA, CDR2 YNFKEQ. CDR3 nucleotide sequence: TGTGCCAGCAGCCAGTGGACTAGCGGGTCATCCACTAGCACAGATACGCAGTATTTT. Its translation: CASSQWTSGSSTSTDTQYF.

This clone showed up just a few times. The chain links TRBV28 to TRBJ1-6; unclear D gene. This CDR3 has 14 amino acids. Germline CDR1 and CDR2: MDHEN and SYDVKM. V was pared by 2 bases and J by 7 bases, with 9 bases between. DNA of the CDR3: TGTGCCAGCAGTTTACTTGACGGGAATTCACCCCTCCACTTT. Protein sequence: CASSLLDGNSPLHF.

The chain is built from TRBV7-6 and TRBJ2-1; 7 bases are a match to TRBD2. J lost 5 bases, V lost 6 bases, and 10 bases had no gene match. CDR1 is SGHVS, CDR2 FNYEAQ, per germline. The CDR3 is 15 residues long. CDR3 DNA sequence: TGTGCCAGCAGTTTCGGACTAGAACAAAACAATGAGCAGTTCTTC. Its protein is CASSFGLEQNNEQFF.

The genes are TRBV7-2 and TRBJ2-1, with D possibly being TRBD2 (6 bases). V lost 5 bases and J lost 4, with 12 bases in between. The CDR3 spans 14 residues. Germline V lookup: CDR1 SGHTA, CDR2 FQGNSA. The DNA for the CDR3 is TGTGCCAGCAGCCCACTAGCCCTATACAATGAGCAGTTCTTC. Translation gives CASSPLALYNEQFF.

CDR3 DNA sequence: TGTGCCAGCAGTGTGGACAGGGGCGGCCACTATGGCTACACCTTC. It is translated as CASSVDRGGHYGYTF. The gene calls are TRBV2 and TRBJ1-2, with 9 bases fitting TRBD1. V shed 4 bases, J shed 3 bases, and the junction held 6 bases outside the gene matches. CDR3 length: 15 residues. Germline V CDR1 and CDR2: SNHLY, FYNNEI.

The count of this clone is one. This rearrangement joins TRBV3-1 (or the pseudogene TRBV3-2) to TRBJ1-5, with a weak D call TRBD1 (5 bases). This CDR3 comprises 11 residues. CDR1 is LGHDT, CDR2 YNNKEL, per germline (reference sequence). V was cut by 5 bases and J by 10 bases, with 9 bases left in between. CDR3 nucleotides: TGTGCCAGCAGCGGTCAGGGTCCCCAGCATTTT. This translates into CASSGQGPQHF.

The chain recombines TRBV30 with TRBJ1-5; 7 bases line up with TRBD1. After removal of 3 bases from V and 5 bases from J, the junction contained 7 bases not matched to a gene. Germline V gene lookup returns CDR1 GTSNPN and CDR2 SVGIG (reference sequence). CDR3 size: 14 residues. This chain's CDR3 is CAWSPLQGDQPQHF. The CDR3 DNA sequence: TGTGCCTGGAGCCCCCTGCAGGGGGATCAGCCCCAGCATTTT.

CDR3 sequence reads: CASSIIPSGGRETQYF. The CDR3 region has the DNA TGTGCCAGCAGTATTATCCCCTCAGGGGGTCGAGAGACCCAGTACTTC. The rearrangement joins TRBV27 to TRBJ2-5, with 7 bases that match TRBD1. The V gene end was trimmed by 5 bases and the J gene end by 4 bases; junction bases not matched to a gene: 13. CDR1 is MNHEY, CDR2 SMNVEV, per germline (reference sequence). This CDR3 comprises 16 residues.

The chain has TRBV2 and TRBJ2-7, with 9 bases that match TRBD2. Germline-derived CDR1 and CDR2 are SNHLY and FYNNEI. The CDR3 totals 14 residues. With 8 bases clipped from V and 5 bases from J, the junction kept 10 bases outside the gene matches. The CDR3 protein is CASARGGPQDEQYF. The DNA of the CDR3 is TGTGCCAGCGCGCGGGGGGGGCCTCAGGACGAGCAGTACTTC.

This clone appeared a few times. V is TRBV19 and J is TRBJ2-1, with 12 bases fitting TRBD1. Trimming took 1 base from V and 12 from J; bases not matched to a gene: 10. Germline V gives CDR1 LNHDA, CDR2 SQIVND (reference sequence). This CDR3 is built from 16 residues. Here the CDR3 reads CASSIVGTGGAGGQFF. Written as DNA, the CDR3 is TGTGCCAGTAGTATAGTTGGGACAGGGGGCGCAGGTGGGCAGTTCTTC.